A selection of T cell receptor beta chains follows, all from one sample in a study of T cell repertoires in ileal Crohn's disease. Generated by immunoSEQ multiplex PCR, the TCRdb table keeps only in-frame clones and is missing some. Altogether around 1,600 clones are present, roughly four fifths being singletons, with the ten largest covering approximately 10%. What was sequenced was ileal tissue. These receptors were obtained from an adult with Crohn's disease. Both conserved end residues are part of each CDR3. A D gene is named only where the DNA matches it firmly. Clone size is shown for a subset of rows, as once, few, many or a class of expanded clone.

CDR3 protein: CAWTPSRTGGYYEQYF
CDR3 DNA: TGTGCCTGGACCCCGTCCCGGACAGGGGGCTACTACGAGCAGTACTTC
clone size: few
D gene: TRBD1
J gene: TRBJ2-7
V gene: TRBV30
CDR3 length: 16

CDR3 protein: CASSYGAAGELFF
CDR3 DNA: TGTGCCAGCAGTTACGGAGCCGCCGGGGAGCTGTTTTTT
clone size: .
D gene: .
J gene: TRBJ2-2
V gene: TRBV6-6
CDR3 length: 13

CDR3 protein: CSVEVGTSGGETQYF
CDR3 DNA: TGCAGCGTTGAAGTAGGGACTAGCGGTGGGGAGACCCAGTACTTC
clone size: .
D gene: TRBD2
J gene: TRBJ2-5
V gene: TRBV29-1
CDR3 length: 15

CDR3 protein: CASSLPGQGAEAFF
CDR3 DNA: TGTGCCAGCAGTCTCCCAGGACAGGGCGCTGAAGCTTTCTTT
clone size: .
D gene: TRBD1
J gene: TRBJ1-1
V gene: TRBV6-5
CDR3 length: 14

CDR3 protein: CAWSQTRTGINGYTF
CDR3 DNA: TGTGCCTGGAGTCAGACCCGGACAGGGATTAATGGCTACACCTTC
clone size: .
D gene: TRBD1
J gene: TRBJ1-2
V gene: TRBV30
CDR3 length: 15

CDR3 protein: CASSPPDSPTNEKLFF
CDR3 DNA: TGTGCCAGCTCACCTCCTGACAGTCCAACTAATGAAAAACTGTTTTTT
clone size: .
D gene: .
J gene: TRBJ1-4
V gene: TRBV18
CDR3 length: 16

CDR3 protein: CASSYGGNGNQPQHF
CDR3 DNA: TGTGCCAGCAGTTACGGCGGGAATGGCAATCAGCCCCAGCATTTT
clone size: .
D gene: .
J gene: TRBJ1-5
V gene: TRBV6-5
CDR3 length: 15

CDR3 protein: CASSKGADTYEQYF
CDR3 DNA: TGTGCCAGTAGTAAGGGGGCAGATACCTACGAGCAGTACTTC
clone size: once
D gene: TRBD1
J gene: TRBJ2-7
V gene: TRBV19
CDR3 length: 14

CDR3 protein: CASSPSGGLTDTQYF
CDR3 DNA: TGTGCCAGCAGCCCTAGCGGGGGCCTCACAGATACGCAGTATTTT
clone size: .
D gene: TRBD2
J gene: TRBJ2-3
V gene: TRBV5-4
CDR3 length: 15

CDR3 protein: CASSLVGTMNTEAFF
CDR3 DNA: TGTGCCAGCAGCTTGGTGGGCACGATGAACACTGAAGCTTTCTTT
clone size: .
D gene: .
J gene: TRBJ1-1
V gene: TRBV5-4
CDR3 length: 15

CDR3 protein: CASSGVQGGGYTF
CDR3 DNA: TGTGCCAGCAGTGGGGTGCAGGGGGGTGGCTACACCTTC
clone size: .
D gene: TRBD1
J gene: TRBJ1-2
V gene: TRBV2
CDR3 length: 13

CDR3 protein: CASSLTDRAGAFF
CDR3 DNA: TGCGCCAGCAGCTTGACCGACAGAGCCGGAGCTTTCTTT
clone size: .
D gene: .
J gene: TRBJ1-1
V gene: TRBV5-1
CDR3 length: 13

CDR3 protein: CASSTGGRLTEAFF
CDR3 DNA: TGTGCCAGCAGCACAGGGGGCCGGTTAACTGAAGCTTTCTTT
clone size: .
D gene: TRBD1
J gene: TRBJ1-1
V gene: TRBV28
CDR3 length: 14

CDR3 protein: CASSPTRQGDNSPLHF
CDR3 DNA: TGTGCCAGTAGTCCCACCCGACAGGGCGATAATTCACCCCTCCACTTT
clone size: .
D gene: TRBD1
J gene: TRBJ1-6
V gene: TRBV19
CDR3 length: 16

CDR3 protein: CAWSSRTGLSRKLFF
CDR3 DNA: TGTGCCTGGAGTTCCCGGACAGGTTTGTCCCGTAAACTGTTTTTT
clone size: .
D gene: TRBD1
J gene: TRBJ1-4
V gene: TRBV30
CDR3 length: 15

CDR3 protein: CASSRRDSSFLSNQPQHF
CDR3 DNA: TGTGCCAGTAGTAGAAGGGACAGTTCCTTCCTTAGCAATCAGCCCCAGCATTTT
clone size: .
D gene: TRBD1
J gene: TRBJ1-5
V gene: TRBV19
CDR3 length: 18

CDR3 protein: CASSIRLPYSNQPQHF
CDR3 DNA: TGTGCCAGTAGTATTCGTCTACCATATAGCAATCAGCCCCAGCATTTT
clone size: .
D gene: .
J gene: TRBJ1-5
V gene: TRBV19
CDR3 length: 16

CDR3 protein: CASSLAAGVNEAFF
CDR3 DNA: TGTGCCAGCAGCTTAGCGGCAGGGGTAAATGAAGCTTTCTTT
clone size: .
D gene: .
J gene: TRBJ1-1
V gene: TRBV11-3
CDR3 length: 14

CDR3 protein: CALRTGGSNYGYTF
CDR3 DNA: TGTGCCTTGCGGACAGGGGGATCTAACTATGGCTACACCTTC
clone size: few
D gene: TRBD1
J gene: TRBJ1-2
V gene: TRBV28
CDR3 length: 14

CDR3 protein: CASSLGVPGANVLTF
CDR3 DNA: TGTGCCAGCAGCTTGGGAGTTCCCGGGGCCAACGTCCTGACTTTC
clone size: .
D gene: .
J gene: TRBJ2-6
V gene: TRBV7-2
CDR3 length: 15

CDR3 protein: CASTSGTSPTGELFF
CDR3 DNA: TGTGCCAGCACTTCCGGGACTAGTCCCACCGGGGAGCTGTTTTTT
clone size: .
D gene: TRBD2
J gene: TRBJ2-2
V gene: TRBV18
CDR3 length: 15

CDR3 protein: CASSYDGVWGTQYF
CDR3 DNA: TGTGCCAGCAGTTACGACGGGGTCTGGGGTACGCAGTATTTT
clone size: .
D gene: .
J gene: TRBJ2-3
V gene: TRBV6-6
CDR3 length: 14

CDR3 protein: CASNAGTTIETQYF
CDR3 DNA: TGTGCCAGCAATGCCGGGACTACAATAGAGACCCAGTACTTC
clone size: .
D gene: TRBD2
J gene: TRBJ2-5
V gene: TRBV6-1
CDR3 length: 14

CDR3 protein: CASRENRGSTSNQPQHF
CDR3 DNA: TGTGCCAGCAGGGAAAACAGGGGGTCTACTAGCAATCAGCCCCAGCATTTT
clone size: .
D gene: TRBD1
J gene: TRBJ1-5
V gene: TRBV28
CDR3 length: 17

CDR3 protein: CASMGGGSTEAFF
CDR3 DNA: TGTGCCAGTATGGGGGGGGGTAGCACTGAAGCTTTCTTT
clone size: large
D gene: .
J gene: TRBJ1-1
V gene: TRBV19
CDR3 length: 13

CDR3 protein: CASSVGHSYNEQFF
CDR3 DNA: TGCGCCAGCAGCGTGGGACACTCCTACAATGAGCAGTTCTTC
clone size: .
D gene: .
J gene: TRBJ2-1
V gene: TRBV5-1
CDR3 length: 14

CDR3 protein: CASSSYSTDTQYF
CDR3 DNA: TGTGCCAGCAGTTCCTACAGCACAGATACGCAGTATTTT
clone size: .
D gene: .
J gene: TRBJ2-3
V gene: TRBV27
CDR3 length: 13

CDR3 protein: CASSSLVGQGAPSQDTEAFF
CDR3 DNA: TGTGCCAGCAGCTCCCTTGTAGGACAGGGGGCGCCGTCTCAGGACACTGAAGCTTTCTTT
clone size: .
D gene: TRBD1
J gene: TRBJ1-1
V gene: TRBV7-4
CDR3 length: 20

CDR3 protein: CASSLSPGGSGEQFF
CDR3 DNA: TGCGCCAGCAGCTTGTCTCCAGGGGGCTCAGGTGAGCAGTTCTTC
clone size: .
D gene: TRBD1
J gene: TRBJ2-1
V gene: TRBV5-1
CDR3 length: 15

CDR3 protein: CASSRDLSAYEQYF
CDR3 DNA: TGCGCCAGCAGCCGGGACTTGTCGGCCTACGAGCAGTACTTC
clone size: few
D gene: .
J gene: TRBJ2-7
V gene: TRBV10-1
CDR3 length: 14

CDR3 protein: CAISESSPQNTGELFF
CDR3 DNA: TGTGCCATCAGTGAGTCGAGTCCCCAGAACACCGGGGAGCTGTTTTTT
clone size: .
D gene: .
J gene: TRBJ2-2
V gene: TRBV10-3
CDR3 length: 16

CDR3 protein: CASSPQQVGIGDTQYF
CDR3 DNA: TGTGCCAGCTCACCACAGCAGGTCGGTATCGGAGATACGCAGTATTTT
clone size: .
D gene: .
J gene: TRBJ2-3
V gene: TRBV18
CDR3 length: 16

CDR3 protein: CASSSPGDETQYF
CDR3 DNA: TGTGCCAGCAGCTCCCCCGGAGATGAGACCCAGTACTTC
clone size: .
D gene: .
J gene: TRBJ2-5
V gene: TRBV5-4
CDR3 length: 13

CDR3 protein: CASGSEQQPQHF
CDR3 DNA: TGTGCCAGTGGGTCGGAGCAACAGCCCCAGCATTTT
clone size: few
D gene: .
J gene: TRBJ1-5
V gene: TRBV19
CDR3 length: 12

CDR3 protein: CAWEQGADTQYF
CDR3 DNA: TGTGCCTGGGAACAGGGGGCAGATACGCAGTATTTT
clone size: .
D gene: TRBD1
J gene: TRBJ2-3
V gene: TRBV30
CDR3 length: 12

CDR3 protein: CASSQRDRGRDEQYF
CDR3 DNA: TGTGCCAGCAGCCAACGGGACAGGGGAAGGGACGAGCAGTACTTC
clone size: .
D gene: TRBD1
J gene: TRBJ2-7
V gene: TRBV5-4
CDR3 length: 15

CDR3 protein: CASSLARQGQVTLHF
CDR3 DNA: TGTGCCAGCAGCTTAGCAAGGCAGGGCCAAGTAACCCTCCACTTT
clone size: once
D gene: .
J gene: TRBJ1-6
V gene: TRBV7-2
CDR3 length: 15

CDR3 protein: CATYDQSIGGYEQYF
CDR3 DNA: TGTGCCACCTATGATCAGTCTATAGGGGGCTACGAGCAGTACTTC
clone size: .
D gene: .
J gene: TRBJ2-7
V gene: TRBV10-3
CDR3 length: 15

CDR3 protein: CASSSNNRGFYEQYF
CDR3 DNA: TGTGCCAGCAGCTCGAATAACAGGGGATTCTACGAGCAGTACTTC
clone size: .
D gene: TRBD1
J gene: TRBJ2-7
V gene: TRBV5-5
CDR3 length: 15

CDR3 protein: CASSSEAGGSQETQYF
CDR3 DNA: TGTGCCAGCAGCTCAGAAGCGGGGGGGAGCCAAGAGACCCAGTACTTC
clone size: few
D gene: TRBD2
J gene: TRBJ2-5
V gene: TRBV7-6
CDR3 length: 16

CDR3 protein: CASCSGRGTGELFF
CDR3 DNA: TGTGCCAGCTGTTCGGGCAGAGGGACCGGGGAGCTGTTTTTT
clone size: .
D gene: .
J gene: TRBJ2-2
V gene: TRBV2
CDR3 length: 14

CDR3 protein: CASSFTGRGYEQYF
CDR3 DNA: TGTGCCAGCAGCTTCACAGGGCGTGGCTACGAGCAGTACTTC
clone size: once
D gene: .
J gene: TRBJ2-7
V gene: TRBV5-6
CDR3 length: 14

CDR3 protein: CASSGQGAGQPQHF
CDR3 DNA: TGTGCCAGCAGCGGGCAGGGGGCAGGTCAGCCCCAGCATTTT
clone size: .
D gene: TRBD1
J gene: TRBJ1-5
V gene: TRBV2
CDR3 length: 14

CDR3 protein: CASSLVQNTDTQYF
CDR3 DNA: TGTGCCAGCAGCTTAGTCCAGAATACAGATACGCAGTATTTT
clone size: .
D gene: .
J gene: TRBJ2-3
V gene: TRBV11-2
CDR3 length: 14

CDR3 protein: CASNSQQGANQPQHF
CDR3 DNA: TGTGCCAGCAATTCCCAACAGGGGGCAAATCAGCCCCAGCATTTT
clone size: .
D gene: TRBD1
J gene: TRBJ1-5
V gene: TRBV6-6
CDR3 length: 15

CDR3 protein: CASSPLRAGAEAFF
CDR3 DNA: TGTGCCAGCAGTCCCCTGAGGGCGGGGGCTGAAGCTTTCTTT
clone size: .
D gene: .
J gene: TRBJ1-1
V gene: TRBV28
CDR3 length: 14

CDR3 protein: CASSEGSRRPQHF
CDR3 DNA: TGTGCCAGCAGTGAAGGGTCTAGGAGACCCCAGCATTTT
clone size: .
D gene: .
J gene: TRBJ1-5
V gene: TRBV6-1
CDR3 length: 13

CDR3 protein: CASNWGGALDTQYF
CDR3 DNA: TGTGCCAGCAACTGGGGGGGGGCCTTAGATACGCAGTATTTT
clone size: .
D gene: .
J gene: TRBJ2-3
V gene: TRBV11-2
CDR3 length: 14

CDR3 protein: CASRRDRVPNSPLHF
CDR3 DNA: TGCGCCAGCAGACGAGACAGGGTACCTAATTCACCCCTCCACTTT
clone size: .
D gene: TRBD1
J gene: TRBJ1-6
V gene: TRBV23-1
CDR3 length: 15

CDR3 protein: CAWSVLREKLFF
CDR3 DNA: TGTGCCTGGAGTGTACTACGTGAAAAACTGTTTTTT
clone size: once
D gene: .
J gene: TRBJ1-4
V gene: TRBV30
CDR3 length: 12

CDR3 protein: CASSPGQSYEQYF
CDR3 DNA: TGTGCCAGCAGTCCGGGACAGAGTTACGAGCAGTACTTC
clone size: .
D gene: TRBD1
J gene: TRBJ2-7
V gene: TRBV6-1
CDR3 length: 13

CDR3 protein: CASRLTSGGITGELFF
CDR3 DNA: TGCGCCAGCAGACTCACTAGCGGGGGGATCACCGGGGAGCTGTTTTTT
clone size: few
D gene: TRBD2
J gene: TRBJ2-2
V gene: TRBV4-3
CDR3 length: 16

CDR3 protein: CASKRGSSYEQYF
CDR3 DNA: TGTGCCAGCAAGAGGGGGAGCTCCTACGAGCAGTACTTC
clone size: .
D gene: .
J gene: TRBJ2-7
V gene: TRBV27
CDR3 length: 13

CDR3 protein: CASSPPADNTEAFF
CDR3 DNA: TGTGCCAGCAGCCCTCCCGCGGATAACACTGAAGCTTTCTTT
clone size: .
D gene: .
J gene: TRBJ1-1
V gene: TRBV7-9
CDR3 length: 14

CDR3 protein: CASSGQGQSSYEQYF
CDR3 DNA: TGTGCCAGCAGTGGTCAGGGGCAGAGCTCCTACGAGCAGTACTTC
clone size: .
D gene: .
J gene: TRBJ2-7
V gene: TRBV2
CDR3 length: 15

CDR3 protein: CATSREGQGAGTNEKLFF
CDR3 DNA: TGTGCCACCAGCAGAGAGGGACAGGGGGCTGGAACTAATGAAAAACTGTTTTTT
clone size: .
D gene: TRBD1
J gene: TRBJ1-4
V gene: TRBV15
CDR3 length: 18

CDR3 protein: CASSPVSGGKETQYF
CDR3 DNA: TGTGCCAGCAGCCCCGTTAGCGGGGGGAAAGAGACCCAGTACTTC
clone size: .
D gene: TRBD2
J gene: TRBJ2-5
V gene: TRBV5-6
CDR3 length: 15

CDR3 protein: CASTMGQIDGYTF
CDR3 DNA: TGTGCCAGCACAATGGGACAGATCGATGGCTACACCTTC
clone size: .
D gene: TRBD1
J gene: TRBJ1-2
V gene: TRBV6-5
CDR3 length: 13

CDR3 protein: CASSPLGLGPDTQYF
CDR3 DNA: TGTGCCAGCTCACCACTTGGACTAGGGCCAGATACGCAGTATTTT
clone size: .
D gene: TRBD2
J gene: TRBJ2-3
V gene: TRBV18
CDR3 length: 15

CDR3 protein: CASSLEETGAITF
CDR3 DNA: TGTGCCAGCAGCTTAGAGGAGACAGGGGCGATCACCTTC
clone size: .
D gene: TRBD1
J gene: TRBJ1-2
V gene: TRBV11-3
CDR3 length: 13